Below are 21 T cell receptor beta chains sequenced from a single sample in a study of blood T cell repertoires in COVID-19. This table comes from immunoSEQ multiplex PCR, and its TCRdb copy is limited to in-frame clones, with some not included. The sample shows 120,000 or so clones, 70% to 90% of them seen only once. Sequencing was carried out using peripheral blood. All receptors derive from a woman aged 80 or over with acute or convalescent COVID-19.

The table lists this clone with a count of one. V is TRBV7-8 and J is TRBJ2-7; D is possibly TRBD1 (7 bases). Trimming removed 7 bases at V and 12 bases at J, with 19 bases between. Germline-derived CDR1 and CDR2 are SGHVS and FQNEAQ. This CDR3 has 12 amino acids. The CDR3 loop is CASNRAGQNMYF. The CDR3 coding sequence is TGTGCCAGCAACAGGGCGGGACAGAATATGTACTTC.

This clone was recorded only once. The CDR3 DNA reads as TGCGCCAGCAGCTTCACACAACAACAGTACCCCGTAGAGCAGTACTTC. Residues: CASSFTQQQYPVEQYF. This chain uses TRBV5-1 with TRBJ2-7; unclear D gene. V was cut by 2 bases and J by 7 bases, with 22 bases left in between. CDR1 SGHRS and CDR2 YFSETQ come from the germline V gene. CDR3 length equals 16 residues.

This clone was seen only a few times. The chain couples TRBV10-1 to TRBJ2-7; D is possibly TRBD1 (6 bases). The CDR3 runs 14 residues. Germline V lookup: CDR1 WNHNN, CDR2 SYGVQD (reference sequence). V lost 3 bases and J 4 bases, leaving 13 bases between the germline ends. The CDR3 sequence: CASSDPGHLYEQYF. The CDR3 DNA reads TGCGCCAGCAGTGATCCGGGACACCTATACGAGCAGTACTTC.

CDR3 region: CASGQGADEKLFF. The CDR3 DNA sequence: TGTGCCAGCGGCCAGGGGGCGGATGAAAAACTGTTTTTT. The V gene is TRBV11-1, the J gene TRBJ1-4; 8 positions match TRBD1. J gave up 6 bases and V 8 bases, and 5 bases lay outside the gene matches. The CDR3 contains 13 residues. Germline V gene lookup returns CDR1 SGHAT and CDR2 FQDESV (reference sequence).

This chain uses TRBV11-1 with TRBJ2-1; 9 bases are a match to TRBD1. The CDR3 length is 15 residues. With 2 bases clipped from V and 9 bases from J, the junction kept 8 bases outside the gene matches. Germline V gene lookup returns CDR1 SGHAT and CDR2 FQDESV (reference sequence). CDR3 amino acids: CASSLMGQGTGEQFF. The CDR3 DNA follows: TGTGCCAGCAGCTTAATGGGACAGGGAACGGGTGAGCAGTTCTTC.

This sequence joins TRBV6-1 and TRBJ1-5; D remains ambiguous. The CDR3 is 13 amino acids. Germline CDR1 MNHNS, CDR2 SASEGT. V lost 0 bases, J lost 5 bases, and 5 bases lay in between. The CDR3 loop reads CASSEAGHQPQHF. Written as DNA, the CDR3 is TGTGCCAGCAGTGAAGCCGGTCATCAGCCCCAGCATTTT.

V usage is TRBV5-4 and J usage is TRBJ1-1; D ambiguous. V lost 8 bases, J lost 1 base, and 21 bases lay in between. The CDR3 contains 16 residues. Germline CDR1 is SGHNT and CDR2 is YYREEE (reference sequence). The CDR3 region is CASRLVGGVGNTEAFF. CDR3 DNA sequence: TGTGCCAGTCGGTTGGTAGGCGGGGTGGGGAACACTGAAGCTTTCTTT. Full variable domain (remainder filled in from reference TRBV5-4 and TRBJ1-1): ETGVTQSPTHLIKTRGQQVTLRCSSQSGHNTVSWYQQALGQGPQFIFQYYREEENGRGNFPPRFSGLQFPNYSSELNVNALELDDSALYLCASRLVGGVGNTEAFFGQGTRLTVV.

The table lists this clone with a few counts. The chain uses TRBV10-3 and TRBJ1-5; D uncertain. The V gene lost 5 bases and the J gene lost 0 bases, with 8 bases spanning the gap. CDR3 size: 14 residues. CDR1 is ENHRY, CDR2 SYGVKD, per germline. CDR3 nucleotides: TGTGCCATCAGTCGGGAGTTTAGCAATCAGCCCCAGCATTTT. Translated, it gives CAISREFSNQPQHF.

CDR3 nucleotide sequence: TGTGCCATCTCGGGACTAGCGGGTTCTTACAATGAGCAGTTCTTC. The encoded protein is CAISGLAGSYNEQFF. The gene calls are TRBV6-5 and TRBJ2-1; 12 bases line up with TRBD2. V was clipped by 10 bases and J by 4 bases; unmatched bases: 8. The CDR3 is 15 residues long. Germline V gene data show CDR1 as MNHEY and CDR2 as SVGAGI.

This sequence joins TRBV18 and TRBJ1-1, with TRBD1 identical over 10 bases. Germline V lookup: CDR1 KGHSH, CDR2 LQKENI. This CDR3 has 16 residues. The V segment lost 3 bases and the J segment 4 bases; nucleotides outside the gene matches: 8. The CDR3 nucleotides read TGTGCCAGCTCACCGAGACAGGGGGCGCGGGGCACTGAAGCTTTCTTT. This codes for CASSPRQGARGTEAFF.

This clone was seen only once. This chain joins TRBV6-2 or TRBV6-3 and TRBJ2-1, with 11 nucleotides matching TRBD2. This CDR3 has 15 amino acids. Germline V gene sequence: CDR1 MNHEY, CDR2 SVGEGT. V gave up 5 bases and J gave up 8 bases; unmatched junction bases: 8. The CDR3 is CASSPGLAARDEQFF. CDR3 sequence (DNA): TGTGCCAGCAGTCCGGGACTAGCGGCCAGGGATGAGCAGTTCTTC.

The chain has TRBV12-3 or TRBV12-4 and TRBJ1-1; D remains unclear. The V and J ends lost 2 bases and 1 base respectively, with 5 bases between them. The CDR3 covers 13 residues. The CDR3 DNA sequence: TGTGCCAGCAGTTTATCAGGGAACACTGAAGCTTTCTTT. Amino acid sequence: CASSLSGNTEAFF.

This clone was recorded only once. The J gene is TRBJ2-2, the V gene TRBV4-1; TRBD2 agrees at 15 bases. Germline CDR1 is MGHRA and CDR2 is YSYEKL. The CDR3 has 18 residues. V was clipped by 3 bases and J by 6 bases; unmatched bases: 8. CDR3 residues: CASSHPGLAGGVAGELFF. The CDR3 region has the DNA TGCGCCAGCAGCCATCCGGGACTAGCGGGAGGAGTTGCCGGGGAGCTGTTTTTT.

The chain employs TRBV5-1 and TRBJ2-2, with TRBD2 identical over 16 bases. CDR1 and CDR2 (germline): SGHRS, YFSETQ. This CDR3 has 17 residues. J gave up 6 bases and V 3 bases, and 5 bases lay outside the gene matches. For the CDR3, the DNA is TGCGCCAGCAGCTCCTCGGGACTAGCGGGAGGGGCCGGGGAGCTGTTTTTT. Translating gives CASSSSGLAGGAGELFF.

The CDR3 region is CATSDAGQGVGPQHF. The CDR3 bases are TGTGCCACCAGTGATGCAGGACAGGGAGTTGGGCCCCAGCATTTT. The V gene is TRBV24-1, the J gene TRBJ1-5; 8 bases agree with TRBD1. V lost 3 bases and J lost 9; bases outside the gene matches: 9. Germline V gene lookup returns CDR1 KGHDR and CDR2 SFDVKD. CDR3 length: 15 amino acids.

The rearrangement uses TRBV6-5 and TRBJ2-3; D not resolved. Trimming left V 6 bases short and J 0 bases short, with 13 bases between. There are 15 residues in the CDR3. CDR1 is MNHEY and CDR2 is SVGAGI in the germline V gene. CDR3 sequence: CASSRSAQSTDTQYF. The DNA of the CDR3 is TGTGCCAGCAGCCGGAGCGCCCAGAGCACAGATACGCAGTATTTT.

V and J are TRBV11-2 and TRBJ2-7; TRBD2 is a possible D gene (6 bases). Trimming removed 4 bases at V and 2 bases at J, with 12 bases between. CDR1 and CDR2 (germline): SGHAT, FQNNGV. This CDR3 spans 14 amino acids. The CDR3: CASSSPRGPYEQYF. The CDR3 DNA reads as TGTGCCAGCAGCTCCCCGCGGGGACCCTACGAGCAGTACTTC.

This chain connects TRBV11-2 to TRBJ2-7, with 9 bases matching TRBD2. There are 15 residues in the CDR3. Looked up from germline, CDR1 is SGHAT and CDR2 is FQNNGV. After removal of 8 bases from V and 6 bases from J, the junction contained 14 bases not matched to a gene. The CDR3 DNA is TGTGCCAGCCGTCAAGGCGGGGGGGCCCCTCTCGAGCAGTACTTC. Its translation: CASRQGGGAPLEQYF.

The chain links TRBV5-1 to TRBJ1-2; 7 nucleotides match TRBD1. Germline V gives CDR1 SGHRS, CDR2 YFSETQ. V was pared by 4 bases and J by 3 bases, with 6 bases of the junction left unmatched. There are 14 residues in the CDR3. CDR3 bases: TGCGCCAGCAGCGACGGGACAGCTTACTATGGCTACACCTTC. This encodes CASSDGTAYYGYTF.

The CDR3 DNA is TGCGCCAGCAGCTTGTGGGGGGGCATCAATCAGCCCCAGCATTTT. Translating gives CASSLWGGINQPQHF. The rearrangement joins TRBV5-1 to TRBJ1-5, with a tentative D call TRBD1 (6 bases). Germline lookup yields CDR1 SGHRS and CDR2 YFSETQ. The CDR3 is 15 residues long. V dropped 1 base and J dropped 3 bases, with 11 bases sitting between them.

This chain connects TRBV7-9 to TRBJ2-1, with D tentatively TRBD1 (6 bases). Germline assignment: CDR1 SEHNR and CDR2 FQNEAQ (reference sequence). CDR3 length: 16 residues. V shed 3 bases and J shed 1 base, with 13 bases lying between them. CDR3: CASSFRRQVSYNEQFF. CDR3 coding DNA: TGTGCCAGCAGCTTCCGCCGACAGGTTTCCTACAATGAGCAGTTCTTC.